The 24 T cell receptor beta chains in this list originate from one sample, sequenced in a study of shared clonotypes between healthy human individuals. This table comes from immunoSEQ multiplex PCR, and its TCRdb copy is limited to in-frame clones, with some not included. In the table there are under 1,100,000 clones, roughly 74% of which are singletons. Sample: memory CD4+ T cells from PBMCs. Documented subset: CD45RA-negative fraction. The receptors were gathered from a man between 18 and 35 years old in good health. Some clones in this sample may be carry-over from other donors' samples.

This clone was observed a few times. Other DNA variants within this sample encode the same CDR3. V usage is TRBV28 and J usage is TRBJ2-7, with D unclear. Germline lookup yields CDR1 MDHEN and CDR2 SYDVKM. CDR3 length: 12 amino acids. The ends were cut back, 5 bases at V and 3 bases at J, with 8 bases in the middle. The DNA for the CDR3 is TGTGCCAGCAGTCCCCGCCTCTACGAGCAGTACTTC. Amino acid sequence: CASSPRLYEQYF.

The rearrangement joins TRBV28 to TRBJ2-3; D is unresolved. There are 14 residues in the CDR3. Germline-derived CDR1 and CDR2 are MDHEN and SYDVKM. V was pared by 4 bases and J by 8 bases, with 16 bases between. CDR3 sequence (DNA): TGTGCCAGCAGTTCACCTAACAGCGCCGGTACGCAGTATTTT. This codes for CASSSPNSAGTQYF.

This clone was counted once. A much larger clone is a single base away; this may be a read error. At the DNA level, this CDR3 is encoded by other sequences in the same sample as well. CDR3 sequence reads: CAISEGQSYGYTF. Here the CDR3 DNA reads TGTGCCATCAGTGAAGGACAGAGCTATGGCTACACCTTC. V gene TRBV10-3 combines with J gene TRBJ1-2; weak D call: TRBD1 (6 bases). Per the germline V gene, CDR1 is ENHRY and CDR2 is SYGVKD. There are 13 residues in the CDR3. V lost 3 bases and J lost 4, with 9 bases in between.

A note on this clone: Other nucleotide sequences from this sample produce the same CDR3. CDR3 residues: CASSPGTTNTGELFF. The CDR3, as DNA: TGCGCCAGCAGCCCCGGGACAACGAACACCGGGGAGCTGTTTTTT. The chain carries TRBV5-1 and TRBJ2-2; tentatively, D is TRBD1 (6 bases). There are 15 residues in the CDR3. CDR1 SGHRS and CDR2 YFSETQ come from the germline V gene. V lost 4 bases, J lost 0 bases, and 10 bases lay in between.

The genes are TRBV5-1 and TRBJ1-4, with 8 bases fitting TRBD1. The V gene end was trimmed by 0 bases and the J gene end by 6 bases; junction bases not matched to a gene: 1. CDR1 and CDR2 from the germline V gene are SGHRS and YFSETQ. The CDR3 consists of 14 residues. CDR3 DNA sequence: TGCGCCAGCAGCTTGGACAGGGGGGATGAAAAACTGTTTTTT. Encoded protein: CASSLDRGDEKLFF. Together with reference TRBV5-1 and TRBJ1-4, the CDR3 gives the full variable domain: KAGVTQTPRYLIKTRGQQVTLSCSPISGHRSVSWYQQTPGQGLQFLFEYFSETQRNKGNFPGRFSGRQFSNSRSEMNVSTLELGDSALYLCASSLDRGDEKLFFGSGTQLSVL.

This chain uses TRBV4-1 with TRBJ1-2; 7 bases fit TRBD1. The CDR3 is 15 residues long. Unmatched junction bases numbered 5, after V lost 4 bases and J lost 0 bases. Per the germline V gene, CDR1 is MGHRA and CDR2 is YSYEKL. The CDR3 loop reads CASSRGQPSNYGYTF. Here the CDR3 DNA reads TGCGCCAGCAGCCGGGGACAGCCTTCTAACTATGGCTACACCTTC.

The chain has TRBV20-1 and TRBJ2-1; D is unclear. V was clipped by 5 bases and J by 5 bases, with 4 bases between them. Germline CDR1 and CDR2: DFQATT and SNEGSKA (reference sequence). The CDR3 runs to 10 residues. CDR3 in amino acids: CSASDNEQFF. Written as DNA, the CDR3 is TGCAGTGCTTCAGACAATGAGCAGTTCTTC.

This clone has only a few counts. CDR3 sequence: CASSYEGSRSYEQYF. DNA of the CDR3: TGTGCCAGCAGTTACGAGGGATCGCGCTCCTACGAGCAGTACTTC. The chain couples TRBV6-6 to TRBJ2-7; D may be TRBD2 (5 bases). V was clipped by 2 bases and J by 0 bases, with 11 bases between them. In germline, CDR1 is MNHNY, CDR2 SVGAGI (reference sequence). CDR3 length: 15 amino acids.

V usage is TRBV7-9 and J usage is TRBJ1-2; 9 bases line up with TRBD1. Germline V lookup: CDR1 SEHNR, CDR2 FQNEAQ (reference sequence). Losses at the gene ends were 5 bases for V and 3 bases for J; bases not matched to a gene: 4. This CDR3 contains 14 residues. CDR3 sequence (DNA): TGTGCCAGCAGCCGGGGACAGGGCGACTATGGCTACACCTTC. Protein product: CASSRGQGDYGYTF.

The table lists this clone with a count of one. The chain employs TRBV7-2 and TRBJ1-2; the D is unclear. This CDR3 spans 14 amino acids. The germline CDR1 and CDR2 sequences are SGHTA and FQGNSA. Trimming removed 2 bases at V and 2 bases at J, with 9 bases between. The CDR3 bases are TGTGCCAGCAGCTTAACCGCGCCAAACTATGGCTACACCTTC. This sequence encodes CASSLTAPNYGYTF. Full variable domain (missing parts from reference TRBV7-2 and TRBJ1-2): GAGVSQSPSNKVTEKGKDVELRCDPISGHTALYWYRQSLGQGLEFLIYFQGNSAPDKSGLPSDRFSAERTGGSVSTLTIQRTQQEDSAVYLCASSLTAPNYGYTFGSGTRLTVV.

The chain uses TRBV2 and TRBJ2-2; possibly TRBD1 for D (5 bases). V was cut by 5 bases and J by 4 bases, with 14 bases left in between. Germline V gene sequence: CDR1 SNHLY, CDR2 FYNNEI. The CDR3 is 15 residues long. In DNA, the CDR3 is TGTGCCAGCAGTCCCTTAGGGGTGGTCACCGGGGAGCTGTTTTTT. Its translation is CASSPLGVVTGELFF. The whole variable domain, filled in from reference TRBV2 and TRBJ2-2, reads EPEVTQTPSHQVTQMGQEVILRCVPISNHLYFYWYRQILGQKVEFLVSFYNNEISEKSEIFDDQFSVERPDGSNFTLKIRSTKLEDSAMYFCASSPLGVVTGELFFGEGSRLTVL.

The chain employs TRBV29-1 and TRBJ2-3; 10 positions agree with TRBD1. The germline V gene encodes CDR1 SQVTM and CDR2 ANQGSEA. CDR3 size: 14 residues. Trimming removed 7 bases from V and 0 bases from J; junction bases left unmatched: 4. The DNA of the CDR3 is TGCAGCGAGACAGGGGGCGCGAGCACAGATACGCAGTATTTT. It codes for CSETGGASTDTQYF.

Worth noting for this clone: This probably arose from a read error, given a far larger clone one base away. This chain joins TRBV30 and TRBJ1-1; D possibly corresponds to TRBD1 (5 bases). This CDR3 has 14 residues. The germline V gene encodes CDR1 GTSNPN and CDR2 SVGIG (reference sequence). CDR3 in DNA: TGTACCTGGGAAACAGGCCTCATGAACACTGAAGCTTTCTTT. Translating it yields CTWETGLMNTEAFF.

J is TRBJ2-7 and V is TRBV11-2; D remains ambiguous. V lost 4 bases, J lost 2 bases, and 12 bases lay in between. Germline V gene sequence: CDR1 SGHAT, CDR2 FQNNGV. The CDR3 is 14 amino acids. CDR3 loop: CASSSPRLTYEQYF. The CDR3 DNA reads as TGTGCCAGCAGCTCGCCCAGACTTACCTACGAGCAGTACTTC. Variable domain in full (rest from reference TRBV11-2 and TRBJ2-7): EAGVAQSPRYKIIEKRQSVAFWCNPISGHATLYWYQQILGQGPKLLIQFQNNGVVDDSQLPKDRFSAERLKGVDSTLKIQPAKLEDSAVYLCASSSPRLTYEQYFGPGTRLTVT.

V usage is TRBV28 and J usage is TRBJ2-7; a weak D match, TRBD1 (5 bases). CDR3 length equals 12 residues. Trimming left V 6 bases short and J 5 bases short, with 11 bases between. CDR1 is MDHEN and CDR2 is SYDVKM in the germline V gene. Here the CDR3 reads CASRTGRNEQYF. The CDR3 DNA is TGTGCCAGCAGAACAGGTAGAAACGAGCAGTACTTC.

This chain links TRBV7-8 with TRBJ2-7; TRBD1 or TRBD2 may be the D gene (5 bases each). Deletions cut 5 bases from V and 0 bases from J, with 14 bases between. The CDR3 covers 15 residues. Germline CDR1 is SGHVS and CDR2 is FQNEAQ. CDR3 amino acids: CASSRGPISSYEQYF. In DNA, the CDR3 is TGTGCCAGCAGCCGGGGCCCGATAAGCTCCTACGAGCAGTACTTC. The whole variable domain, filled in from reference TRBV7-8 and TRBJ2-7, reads GAGVSQSPRYKVAKRGQDVALRCDPISGHVSLFWYQQALGQGPEFLTYFQNEAQLDKSGLPSDRFFAERPEGSVSTLKIQRTQQEDSAVYLCASSRGPISSYEQYFGPGTRLTVT.

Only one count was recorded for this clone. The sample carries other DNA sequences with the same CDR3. The CDR3 reads CASSPGPETQYF. As DNA, the CDR3 is TGTGCCAGCTCACCAGGTCCGGAGACCCAGTACTTC. The chain combines TRBV18 with TRBJ2-5, with unresolved D. The CDR3 spans 12 residues. Germline CDR1 and CDR2: KGHSH and LQKENI. V was shortened by 2 bases and J by 5 bases, with 6 bases between the two germline ends. The full variable domain, in which reference TRBV18 and TRBJ2-5 provide the parts outside the CDR3, is NAGVMQNPRHLVRRRGQEARLRCSPMKGHSHVYWYRQLPEEGLKFMVYLQKENIIDESGMPKERFSAEFPKEGPSILRIQQVVRGDSAAYFCASSPGPETQYFGPGTRLLVL.

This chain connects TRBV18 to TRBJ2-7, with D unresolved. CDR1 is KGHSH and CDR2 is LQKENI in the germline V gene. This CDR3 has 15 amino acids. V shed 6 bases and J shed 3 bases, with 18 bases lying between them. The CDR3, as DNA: TGTGCCAGCTCCCGACAAACCTCTTTACGCTACGAGCAGTACTTC. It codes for CASSRQTSLRYEQYF.

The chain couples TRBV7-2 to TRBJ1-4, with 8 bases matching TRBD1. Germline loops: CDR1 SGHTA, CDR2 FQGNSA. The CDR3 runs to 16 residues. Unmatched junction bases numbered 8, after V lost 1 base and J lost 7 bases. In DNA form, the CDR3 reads TGTGCCAGCAGCTTAGAGGGAGGGACAGGCCTTGAAAAACTGTTTTTT. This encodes CASSLEGGTGLEKLFF.

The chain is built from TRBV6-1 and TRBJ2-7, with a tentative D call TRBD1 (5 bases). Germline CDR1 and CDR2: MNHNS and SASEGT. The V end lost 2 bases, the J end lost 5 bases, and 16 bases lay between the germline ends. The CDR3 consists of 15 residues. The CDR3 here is CASSELRGASDEQYF. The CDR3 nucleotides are TGTGCCAGCAGTGAACTTAGGGGCGCCAGCGACGAGCAGTACTTC.

CDR3 protein: CASSLTSGRFNEQYF. CDR3 nucleotides: TGTGCCAGCAGCCTTACTAGCGGGAGATTCAACGAGCAGTACTTC. This rearrangement joins TRBV7-2 to TRBJ2-7, with TRBD2 matching over 11 bases. V dropped 5 bases and J dropped 5; count of bases not matched to a gene: 8. The CDR3 extends over 15 amino acids. Germline values: CDR1 SGHTA, CDR2 FQGNSA.

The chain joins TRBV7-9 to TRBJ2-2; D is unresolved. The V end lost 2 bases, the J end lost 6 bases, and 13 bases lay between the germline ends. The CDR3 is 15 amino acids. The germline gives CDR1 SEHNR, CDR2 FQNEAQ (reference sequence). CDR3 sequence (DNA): TGTGCCAGCAGCTTAAACTCGGGTTCTGCCGGGGAGCTGTTTTTT. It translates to CASSLNSGSAGELFF.

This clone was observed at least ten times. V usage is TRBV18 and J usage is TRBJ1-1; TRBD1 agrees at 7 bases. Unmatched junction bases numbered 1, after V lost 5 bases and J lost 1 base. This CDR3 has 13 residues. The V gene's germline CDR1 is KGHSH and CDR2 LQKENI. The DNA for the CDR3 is TGTGCCAGCTCAGGGGACAGGAACACTGAAGCTTTCTTT. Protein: CASSGDRNTEAFF.

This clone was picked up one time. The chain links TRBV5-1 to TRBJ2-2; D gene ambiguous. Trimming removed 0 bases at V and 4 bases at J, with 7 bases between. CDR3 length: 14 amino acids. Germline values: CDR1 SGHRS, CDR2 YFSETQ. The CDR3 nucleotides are TGCGCCAGCAGCTTGGTGATTGGCACCGGGGAGCTGTTTTTT. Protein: CASSLVIGTGELFF.